This TCR beta chain is drawn from a study of T cells in localized non-small cell lung cancer. Only in-frame clones appear in the TCRdb table, and some are missing; sequencing was by immunoSEQ multiplex PCR. The sample shows about 24,000 clones, approximately 91% of them seen only once. Trimming cost V 2 bases and J 7 bases, with 5 bases left between them. The CDR3 totals 11 residues. CDR1 is SNHLY and CDR2 is FYNNEI in the germline V gene. Study results and caveats: Among the top 100 tumor clones, a median around 57 appeared in adjacent lung. Increased T cell density in blood showed an association with longer overall survival. Uninvolved adjacent lung showed the highest T cell clonality, exceeding tumor.

With respect to this clone: Its antigen is not identified.

This specimen consisted of peripheral blood, obtained before any cancer treatment. This receptor was identified in a man aged 40-75 years with stage I squamous cell lung carcinoma. The rearrangement links TRBV2 to TRBJ1-2; no clear D. CDR3 DNA sequence: TGTGCCAGCAGTGAATGGTTTGGCTACACCTTC. Its protein is CASSEWFGYTF.